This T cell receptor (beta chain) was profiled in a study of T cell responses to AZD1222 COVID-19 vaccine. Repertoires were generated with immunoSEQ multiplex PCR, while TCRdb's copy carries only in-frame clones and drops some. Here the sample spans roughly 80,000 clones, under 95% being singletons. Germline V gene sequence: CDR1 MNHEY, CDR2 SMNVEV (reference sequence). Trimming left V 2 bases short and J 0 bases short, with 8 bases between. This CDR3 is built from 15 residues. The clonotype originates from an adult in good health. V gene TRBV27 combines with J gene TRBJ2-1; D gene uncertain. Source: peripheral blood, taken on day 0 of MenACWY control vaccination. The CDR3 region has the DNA TGTGCCAGCAGTTTACTCCCAAGCTCCTACAATGAGCAGTTCTTC. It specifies CASSLLPSSYNEQFF.